This record looks at one T cell receptor (beta chain) sequence and its context. Authors' processing steps: Amplified reference gene primers provided the basis for estimating nucleated cell counts. TCRdb's table, derived via immunoSEQ multiplex PCR, lists solely in-frame clones and lacks some. For V, J and clone size, that table is used; D and trimming come from the DNA. The top ten clones hold about an eighth of a sample with about 240,000 clones, approximately 78% of them seen once. Germline V gene lookup returns CDR1 LNHDA and CDR2 SQIVND (reference sequence). The CDR3 length is 11 residues. Trimming took off 11 bases at V and 1 base at J, with 8 bases between the two ends. The data were taken from a study of blood T cell repertoires in COVID-19. Overall study context: Samples of COVID-19 (acute and convalescent) were obtained from the United States, Italy and Spain. Sample material is recorded as cDNA or gDNA derived from T cells, B-cell-depleted T cells, or PBMCs.

The receptor's source is a woman aged 55-70 years with active or convalescent COVID-19. Sequences were obtained from peripheral blood. This chain uses TRBV19 with TRBJ1-2; D call uncertain. The CDR3 protein is CASSSNYGYTF. CDR3 DNA sequence: TGTGCCTCTAGCAGTAACTATGGCTACACCTTC.